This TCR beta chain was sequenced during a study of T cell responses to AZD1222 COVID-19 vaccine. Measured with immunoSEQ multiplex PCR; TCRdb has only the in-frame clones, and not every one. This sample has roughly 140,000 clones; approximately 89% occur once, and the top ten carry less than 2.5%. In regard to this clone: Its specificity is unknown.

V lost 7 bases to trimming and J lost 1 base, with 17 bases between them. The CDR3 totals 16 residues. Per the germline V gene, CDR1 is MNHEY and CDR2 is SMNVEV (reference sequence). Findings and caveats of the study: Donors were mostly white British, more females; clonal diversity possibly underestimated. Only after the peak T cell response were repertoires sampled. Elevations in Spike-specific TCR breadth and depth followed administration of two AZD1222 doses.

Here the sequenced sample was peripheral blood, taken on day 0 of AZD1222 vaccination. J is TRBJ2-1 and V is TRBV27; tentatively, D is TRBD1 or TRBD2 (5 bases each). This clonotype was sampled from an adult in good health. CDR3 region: CASTSGDGWSYNEQFF. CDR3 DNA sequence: TGTGCCAGCACGAGTGGGGACGGCTGGTCCTACAATGAGCAGTTCTTC.